The 16 T cell receptor beta chains given below trace back to one sample, sequenced in a study of shared clonotypes between healthy human individuals. The table came from immunoSEQ multiplex PCR; TCRdb's copy has only in-frame clones and leaves some out. The sample has more than 2 million clones; approximately 95% are singletons. The specimen was naive CD4+ T cells sorted from blood. Subset reported: CD45RA+ positively selected. These receptors were taken from a man between 18 and 35 years old in good health.

The chain is built from TRBV30 and TRBJ2-3; D not resolved. The germline V gene has CDR1 GTSNPN and CDR2 SVGIG (reference sequence). Trimming left V 3 bases short and J 0 bases short, with 10 bases between. The CDR3 has 14 residues. This CDR3 is CAWRRLPSTDTQYF. CDR3 in DNA: TGTGCCTGGAGACGACTTCCCAGCACAGATACGCAGTATTTT.

The chain carries TRBV28 and TRBJ2-7; 7 bases map to TRBD1. CDR1 and CDR2 (germline): MDHEN, SYDVKM. This CDR3 spans 16 amino acids. With 5 bases clipped from V and 3 bases from J, the junction kept 13 bases outside the gene matches. The chain's CDR3 is CASSTLGSGQSYEQYF. CDR3 nucleotides: TGTGCCAGCAGTACCCTGGGTTCGGGACAGAGCTACGAGCAGTACTTC.

The chain combines TRBV27 with TRBJ2-5; D not certain. CDR3 length equals 13 residues. The germline CDR1 and CDR2 sequences are MNHEY and SMNVEV (reference sequence). V was shortened by 9 bases and J by 0 bases, with 11 bases between the two germline ends. The CDR3 nucleotides are TGTGCCAGTCGAGACTGGGACCAAGAGACCCAGTACTTC. It codes for CASRDWDQETQYF.

This chain uses TRBV28 with TRBJ2-5; TRBD1 is a possible D gene (6 bases). Germline V gene sequence: CDR1 MDHEN, CDR2 SYDVKM. The CDR3 is made up of 15 amino acids. V shed 7 bases and J shed 3 bases, with 18 bases lying between them. The CDR3 region is CASTHGDKGKETQYF. As DNA, the CDR3 is TGTGCCAGCACCCATGGGGACAAAGGCAAAGAGACCCAGTACTTC.

V and J are TRBV6-6 and TRBJ1-2; a weak D match, TRBD1 (5 bases). The CDR3 length is 14 residues. The ends were cut back, 10 bases at V and 0 bases at J, with 15 bases in the middle. Germline assignment: CDR1 MNHNY and CDR2 SVGAGI (reference sequence). CDR3 nucleotide sequence: TGTGCCACCTTGGGGCGGGAAACTAACTATGGCTACACCTTC. Amino acid sequence: CATLGRETNYGYTF.

The chain uses TRBV10-3 and TRBJ1-2; D gene unclear. Per the germline V gene, CDR1 is ENHRY and CDR2 is SYGVKD. The CDR3 covers 14 residues. The germline V and J ends were trimmed by 3 bases and 3 bases, with 11 bases remaining between them. In nucleotides, the CDR3 is TGTGCCATCAGTGATGGGCAGGCCGACTATGGCTACACCTTC. This gives the protein CAISDGQADYGYTF.

The chain carries TRBV4-1 and TRBJ2-3; no firm D call. CDR3 length: 14 residues. Trimming pared 4 bases from V and 1 base from J, leaving 9 bases between. Germline assignment: CDR1 MGHRA and CDR2 YSYEKL. CDR3 DNA: TGCGCCAGCAGCCCTTCGCCACGCACAGATACGCAGTATTTT. As protein: CASSPSPRTDTQYF.

This chain links TRBV9 with TRBJ1-2; D unclear. Germline CDR1 SGDLS, CDR2 YYNGEE. The CDR3 has 14 residues. The germline V and J ends were trimmed by 4 bases and 2 bases, with 12 bases remaining between them. CDR3: CASSPEDGNYGYTF. The CDR3 DNA reads TGTGCCAGCAGCCCAGAGGACGGGAACTATGGCTACACCTTC.

CDR3 bases: TGTGCCAGCAGCCCCCCGAGGGGGACTAGCGGGGGGCGGGTGGAGACCCAGTACTTC. This translates into CASSPPRGTSGGRVETQYF. The chain is built from TRBV9 and TRBJ2-5; 15 nucleotides match TRBD2. Unmatched junction bases numbered 15, after V lost 4 bases and J lost 5 bases. Looked up from germline, CDR1 is SGDLS and CDR2 is YYNGEE. The CDR3 totals 19 residues.

Concerning this clone: Additional DNA sequences in this sample encode the identical CDR3. This rearrangement joins TRBV7-2 to TRBJ2-5; D may be TRBD1 (5 bases). Per the germline V gene, CDR1 is SGHTA and CDR2 is FQGNSA. V was shortened by 1 base and J by 5 bases, with 8 bases between the two germline ends. This CDR3 contains 13 residues. DNA for the CDR3: TGTGCCAGCAGCTTAGGGACACTCGAGACCCAGTACTTC. This gives the protein CASSLGTLETQYF. Using reference TRBV7-2 and TRBJ2-5 for the parts outside the CDR3, the full variable domain is GAGVSQSPSNKVTEKGKDVELRCDPISGHTALYWYRQSLGQGLEFLIYFQGNSAPDKSGLPSDRFSAERTGGSVSTLTIQRTQQEDSAVYLCASSLGTLETQYFGPGTRLLVL.

This chain joins TRBV7-9 and TRBJ2-3; D unclear. Germline V gene sequence: CDR1 SEHNR, CDR2 FQNEAQ (reference sequence). V lost 1 base and J 7 bases, leaving 9 bases between the germline ends. The CDR3 loop spans 13 amino acids. In nucleotides, the CDR3 is TGTGCCAGCAGCTTAGATAGTCTTAATACGCAGTATTTT. It translates to CASSLDSLNTQYF. The full variable domain, in which reference TRBV7-9 and TRBJ2-3 provide the parts outside the CDR3, is DTGVSQNPRHKITKRGQNVTFRCDPISEHNRLYWYRQTLGQGPEFLTYFQNEAQLEKSRLLSDRFSAERPKGSFSTLEIQRTEQGDSAMYLCASSLDSLNTQYFGPGTRLTVL.

This sequence joins TRBV29-1 and TRBJ1-2, with 10 bases aligning to TRBD1. With V trimmed by 4 bases and J by 4 bases, 12 bases remained unmatched. Germline loops: CDR1 SQVTM, CDR2 ANQGSEA. The CDR3 length is 16 residues. The CDR3 nucleotides read TGCAGCGTTGCCGGGACAGGGGAAGATTACCGCTATGGCTACACCTTC. Residues: CSVAGTGEDYRYGYTF.

V usage is TRBV6-5 and J usage is TRBJ1-2; weak D call: TRBD1 (6 bases). This CDR3 is 12 amino acids long. The V gene lost 10 bases and the J gene lost 3 bases, with 12 bases spanning the gap. Germline values: CDR1 MNHEY, CDR2 SVGAGI. CDR3 nucleotide sequence: TGTGCCACCGCGACAGGCGACTATGGCTACACCTTC. Its protein product is CATATGDYGYTF.

This clone was detected only once. Other nucleotide sequences from this sample produce the same CDR3. This sequence joins TRBV5-4 and TRBJ1-2, with D perhaps TRBD1 (5 bases). This CDR3 is 14 amino acids long. V was cut by 2 bases and J by 3 bases, with 11 bases left in between. CDR1 and CDR2 (germline): SGHNT, YYREEE (reference sequence). The DNA of the CDR3 is TGTGCCAGCAGCTTTGGGCAGGGAGACTATGGCTACACCTTC. Translation: CASSFGQGDYGYTF. The whole variable domain, filled in from reference TRBV5-4 and TRBJ1-2, reads ETGVTQSPTHLIKTRGQQVTLRCSSQSGHNTVSWYQQALGQGPQFIFQYYREEENGRGNFPPRFSGLQFPNYSSELNVNALELDDSALYLCASSFGQGDYGYTFGSGTRLTVV.

The chain joins TRBV7-9 to TRBJ1-2; the D gene is possibly TRBD1 (6 bases). The CDR3 runs to 14 residues. V was pared by 5 bases and J by 8 bases, with 18 bases between. Germline V lookup: CDR1 SEHNR, CDR2 FQNEAQ (reference sequence). The CDR3: CASSPGGGSRGYTF. CDR3 nucleotide sequence: TGTGCCAGCAGCCCGGGAGGGGGATCCAGAGGCTACACCTTC.

J is TRBJ2-3 and V is TRBV7-3; D call uncertain. Trimming shortened V by 4 bases and J by 2 bases, and 13 bases separated the two germline ends. The CDR3 runs to 15 residues. Germline lookup yields CDR1 SGHTA and CDR2 FQGTGA. This CDR3 is CASSCLVWTTDTQYF. In DNA, the CDR3 is TGTGCCAGCAGCTGCCTTGTCTGGACCACAGATACGCAGTATTTT.